These 10 T cell receptor beta chains were all obtained from the same sample, sequenced in a study of Graves' ophthalmopathy and Graves' hyperthyroidism. The TCR beta CDR3 regions underwent amplification from RNA transcripts. The first-round RT-PCR employed HTBI primers together with the Qiagen OneStep RT-PCR kit. A multiplex PCR was then performed as the second round. TCRdb re-analysed the multiplex PCR reads in MiXCR, keeping a single row per CDR3 protein. The table lists approximately 500,000 distinct CDR3 sequences, approximately 15% of them singletons. The sequencing input was blood. The receptors were gathered from a woman aged 30 to 39 with Graves' ophthalmopathy.

This clonotype appeared many times. The chain uses TRBV6-1 and TRBJ1-5, with D perhaps TRBD1 (6 bases). V was trimmed by 6 bases and J by 7 bases, leaving 10 bases between them. The CDR3 consists of 12 residues. Germline assignment: CDR1 MNHNS and CDR2 SASEGT. This chain's CDR3 is CASRPRGQPQHF. The CDR3 nucleotides read TGTGCCAGCAGACCCAGGGGCCAGCCCCAGCATTTT.

The V gene is TRBV12-3 or TRBV12-4, the J gene TRBJ2-2; the D is unclear. CDR3 length: 14 amino acids. V lost 3 bases to trimming and J lost 0 bases, with 5 bases between them. The CDR3 sequence: CASSFAANTGELFF. The CDR3 DNA sequence: TGTGCCAGCAGTTTCGCCGCGAACACCGGGGAGCTGTTTTTT.

This clonotype was found many times. The rearrangement uses TRBV12-3 or TRBV12-4 and TRBJ1-2; no clear D gene. The germline V and J ends were trimmed by 4 bases and 1 base, with 7 bases remaining between them. This CDR3 contains 13 residues. CDR3: CASSYPDNYGYTF. In DNA form, the CDR3 reads TGTGCCAGCAGTTATCCAGATAACTATGGCTACACCTTC.

Ten or more counts support this clonotype. Here the CDR3 reads CAISQTDTIYF. The CDR3 DNA sequence: TGTGCCATCAGCCAGACGGACACCATATATTTT. The V call is TRBV10-3, the J call TRBJ1-3; D unresolved. Looked up from germline, CDR1 is ENHRY and CDR2 is SYGVKD. The germline V and J ends were trimmed by 6 bases and 8 bases, with 8 bases remaining between them. This CDR3 spans 11 amino acids.

This clonotype appeared many times. The chain recombines TRBV19 with TRBJ2-2; tentative D call: TRBD2 (6 bases). Trimming stripped 5 bases from V and 3 bases from J, with 19 bases between. From germline, CDR1 is LNHDA and CDR2 SQIVND (reference sequence). This CDR3 is 17 amino acids long. This CDR3 reads CASSFYRDGGDTGELFF. CDR3 nucleotides: TGTGCCAGTAGTTTTTACCGGGACGGAGGGGACACCGGGGAGCTGTTTTTT.

The chain recombines TRBV6-5 with TRBJ1-6, with 7 bases that match TRBD1. The CDR3 is made up of 15 amino acids. Per the germline V gene, CDR1 is MNHEY and CDR2 is SVGAGI. Trimming removed 0 bases from V and 7 bases from J; junction bases left unmatched: 3. This CDR3 is CASSYSTGTNSPLHF. The CDR3 DNA sequence: TGTGCCAGCAGTTACTCGACAGGGACCAATTCACCCCTCCACTTT.

This clonotype was observed many times. The chain couples TRBV4-2 to TRBJ2-7; TRBD2 might be the D (5 bases). Germline CDR1 reads LGHNA; CDR2 reads YNFKEQ. This CDR3 has 15 amino acids. V was pared by 0 bases and J by 4 bases, with 13 bases between. CDR3 nucleotides: TGTGCCAGCAGCCAAGATGCGACCAGAGGGTACGAGCAGTACTTC. Translation: CASSQDATRGYEQYF.

This clonotype was counted between two and nine times. V gene TRBV30 combines with J gene TRBJ2-7; perhaps TRBD2 as D (6 bases). Germline CDR1 GTSNPN, CDR2 SVGIG (reference sequence). CDR3 size: 14 residues. Trimming removed 2 bases at V and 2 bases at J, with 13 bases between. Here the CDR3 DNA reads TGTGCCTGGAGTTTTGGGACTGATACCTACGAGCAGTACTTC. It translates to CAWSFGTDTYEQYF.

This clonotype showed up many times. The chain has TRBV6-1 and TRBJ2-2; possibly TRBD1 or TRBD2 for D (5 bases each). The V gene lost 6 bases and the J gene lost 4 bases, with 15 bases spanning the gap. Germline V gene lookup returns CDR1 MNHNS and CDR2 SASEGT. This CDR3 region has 15 residues. CDR3 coding DNA: TGTGCCAGCAGAGACGCCAGGGAGTTCACCGGGGAGCTGTTTTTT. This sequence encodes CASRDAREFTGELFF.

This clonotype has a count of ten or more. The genes are TRBV11-2 and TRBJ2-7; D uncertain. There are 15 residues in the CDR3. CDR1 is SGHAT and CDR2 is FQNNGV in the germline V gene. Trimming left V 0 bases short and J 3 bases short, with 12 bases between. DNA for the CDR3: TGTGCCAGCAGCTTAGATGTTGCAGGTTTCTACGAGCAGTACTTC. Amino acids: CASSLDVAGFYEQYF.